The clone carrying this T cell receptor beta chain has a single count. What it binds is not known. V was cut by 5 bases and J by 3 bases, with 13 bases left in between. This CDR3 has 13 amino acids. CDR1 and CDR2 from the germline V gene are GTSNPN and SVGIG (reference sequence). This sample was taken from a study of cytomegalovirus exposure and HLA in healthy donors. Study-level results: Reported performance of the classifier showed diagnosis of cytomegalovirus status with high specificity and sensitivity. Among TCR beta chains of equal frequency, HLA-associated ones were more clonally expanded in a later analysis. Likely technical artifact: a cluster of highly shared sequence variants.

With 60 Vbeta and 13 Jbeta primers, the PCR was carried out. Produced via immunoSEQ multiplex PCR; TCRdb's table is partial and in-frame only. The top ten clones hold around 6% of a sample with around 200,000 clones, 82% of them seen once. The receptor comes from a man between 35 and 55 years old in good health and CMV-seropositive. Sequencing input: PBMCs. This chain connects TRBV30 to TRBJ1-1, with TRBD1 as a possible D gene (5 bases). CDR3 nucleotides: TGTGCCTGGGGGAGGGGCGGCGACACTGAAGCTTTCTTT. It is translated as CAWGRGGDTEAFF.